This T cell receptor (beta chain) was sequenced during a study of T-cell reconstitution after alpha-beta-depleted transplantation in children. The CDR3 loop spans 15 amino acids. CDR1 and CDR2 from the germline V gene are SGHRS and YFSETQ. The trim removed 3 bases at V and 4 bases at J, leaving 5 bases unmatched. Unique molecular identifiers tagged the TCRbeta library. TCRdb itself ran the PCR reads through MiXCR, one entry per CDR3 protein. The sample gives 330,000 or so distinct CDR3 sequences, 10% to 13% of which show up once; approximately 2.3% is in the top ten. The source of this sequence is a human donor who donated a stem cell graft to a child with acute lymphoblastic leukemia. The material was PBMCs from the stem cell graft donor, obtained from the stem cell graft. The chain uses TRBV5-1 and TRBJ2-3; 10 positions match TRBD2. The CDR3 spells CASSSDGTSADTQYF. The CDR3, as DNA: TGCGCCAGCAGCTCCGACGGGACTAGCGCAGATACGCAGTATTTT.